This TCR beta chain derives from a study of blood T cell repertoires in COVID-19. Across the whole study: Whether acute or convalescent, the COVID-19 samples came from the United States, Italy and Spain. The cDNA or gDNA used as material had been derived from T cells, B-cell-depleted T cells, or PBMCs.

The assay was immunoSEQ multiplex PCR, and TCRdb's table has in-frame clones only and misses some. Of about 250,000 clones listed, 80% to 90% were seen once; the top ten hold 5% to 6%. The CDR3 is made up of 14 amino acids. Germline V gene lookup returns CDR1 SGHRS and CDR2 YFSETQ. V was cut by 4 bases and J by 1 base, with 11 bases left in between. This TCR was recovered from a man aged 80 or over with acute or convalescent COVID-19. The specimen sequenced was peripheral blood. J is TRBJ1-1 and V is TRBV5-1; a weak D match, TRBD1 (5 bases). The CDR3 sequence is CASSERQTNTEAFF. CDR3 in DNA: TGCGCCAGCAGCGAACGACAGACGAACACTGAAGCTTTCTTT.